In its sample, the clone carrying this TCR beta chain was seen many times. The antigen remains undetermined. Uncontrolled infections, other autoimmune diseases, pregnancy or lactation led to exclusion of patients. Together with thyroid ultrasound, orbital computed tomography, serum thyroxine and TRAb, clinical symptoms were used for diagnoses. The data belong to a study of T cells in Graves' hyperthyroidism and ophthalmopathy. Study-level points and caveats: Most thyroid clonotypes expanded above 0.001 were also detected in blood.

Amplified TCR beta CDR3 regions derived from RNA transcripts. A set of HTBI primers served as the primers for a first-round RT-PCR of the TCR CDR3. TCRdb independently ran MiXCR on the multiplex PCR reads; one entry per CDR3 protein. The sample has 500,000 to 550,000 distinct CDR3 sequences, 15% to 20% seen once. The CDR3 covers 16 residues. Germline CDR1 and CDR2: SGDLS and YYNGEE. V was shortened by 3 bases and J by 3 bases, with 16 bases between the two germline ends. Sample: blood. V usage is TRBV9 and J usage is TRBJ2-4; D unresolved. This sequence originates from a middle-aged man with Graves' ophthalmopathy. In DNA form, the CDR3 reads TGTGCCAGCAGCGAGTTCCGCGACCCGGGCAAAAACATTCAGTACTTC. Amino acids: CASSEFRDPGKNIQYF.